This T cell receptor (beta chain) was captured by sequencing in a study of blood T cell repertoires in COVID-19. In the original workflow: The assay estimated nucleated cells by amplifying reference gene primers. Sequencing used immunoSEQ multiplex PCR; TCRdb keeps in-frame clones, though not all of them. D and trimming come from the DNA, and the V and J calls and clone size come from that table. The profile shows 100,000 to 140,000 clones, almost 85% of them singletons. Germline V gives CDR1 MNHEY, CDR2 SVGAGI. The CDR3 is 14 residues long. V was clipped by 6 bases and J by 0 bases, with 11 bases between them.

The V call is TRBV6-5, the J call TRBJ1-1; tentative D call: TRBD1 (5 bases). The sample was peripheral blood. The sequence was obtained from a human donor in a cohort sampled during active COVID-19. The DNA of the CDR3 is TGTGCCAGCAGCGCACAGGAGATGAACACTGAAGCTTTCTTT. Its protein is CASSAQEMNTEAFF.